What follows are 14 T cell receptor beta chains derived from one specimen sequenced in a study of blood T cell repertoires in COVID-19 (TCRdb year 2020). Libraries were constructed by the immunoSEQ multiplex PCR assay. TCRdb's version of the immuneACCESS table is confined to in-frame rearrangements and falls short of the full clone set. An unresolved V gene accounts for under half of the shortfall where checked; the remainder is of unknown origin. For this sample there are just over 250,000 clones; roughly 80% appear just once. The ten largest clonotypes hold 4.1% of the sample. The source material was PBMCs or T cells enriched from blood (not recorded which). The receptors shown here come from a man aged 25-40 years with acute COVID-19.

The chain carries TRBV7-6 and TRBJ1-2, with 12 bases that match TRBD1. Germline CDR1 SGHVS, CDR2 FNYEAQ. This CDR3 has 16 amino acids. With V trimmed by 1 base and J by 2 bases, 2 bases remained unmatched. The CDR3 region is CASSLGGTGGNYGYTF. The CDR3 region has the DNA TGTGCCAGCAGCTTAGGGGGGACAGGGGGCAACTATGGCTACACCTTC.

This clone was seen just once. The gene calls are TRBV4-1 and TRBJ2-2; D gene ambiguous. With 1 base removed from V and 6 bases from J, the gap between germline ends came to 9 bases. CDR3 length equals 14 residues. CDR1 is MGHRA and CDR2 is YSYEKL in the germline V gene. DNA for the CDR3: TGCGCCAGCAGCCAAGTCCCGGGTGCCGGGGAGCTGTTTTTT. Residues: CASSQVPGAGELFF.

The chain couples TRBV9 to TRBJ2-2, with 9 bases lining up with TRBD2. Looked up from germline, CDR1 is SGDLS and CDR2 is YYNGEE. The CDR3 has 15 amino acids. The V segment lost 2 bases and the J segment 4 bases; nucleotides outside the gene matches: 3. Here the CDR3 reads CASSVIAGATGELFF. CDR3 coding DNA: TGTGCCAGCAGCGTGATAGCGGGAGCCACCGGGGAGCTGTTTTTT.

The V gene is TRBV15, the J gene TRBJ2-5; TRBD1 aligns across 9 bases. With V trimmed by 6 bases and J by 3 bases, 14 bases remained unmatched. Germline-derived CDR1 and CDR2 are LNHNV and YYDKDF (reference sequence). This CDR3 comprises 17 residues. Written as DNA, the CDR3 is TGTGCCACCAGTGAACCCCAACAGGGGGCTTGGGAAGAGACCCAGTACTTC. Its protein product is CATSEPQQGAWEETQYF.

This clone has only a few counts. V and J are TRBV10-3 and TRBJ1-1; TRBD1 matches 9 bases. V lost 6 bases and J lost 5; bases outside the gene matches: 7. Germline CDR1 and CDR2: ENHRY and SYGVKD. The CDR3 is 14 residues long. CDR3 in DNA: TGTGCCATCAGCCCGGGACAGGGTGCTACTGAAGCTTTCTTT. Translated: CAISPGQGATEAFF.

This chain uses TRBV9 with TRBJ2-1, with 11 bases matching TRBD2. CDR1 and CDR2 from the germline V gene are SGDLS and YYNGEE. V was clipped by 2 bases and J by 8 bases; unmatched bases: 6. The CDR3 has 15 amino acids. CDR3 in amino acids: CASSVKLAGVHEQFF. CDR3 DNA sequence: TGTGCCAGCAGCGTCAAACTAGCGGGGGTTCATGAGCAGTTCTTC.

This clone was seen just once. The J gene is TRBJ2-1, the V gene TRBV6-2 or TRBV6-3; 10 nucleotides match TRBD2. J was trimmed by 3 bases and V by 5 bases; bases with no gene match: 13. The CDR3 totals 18 residues. The V gene's germline CDR1 is MNHEY and CDR2 SVGEGT. DNA for the CDR3: TGTGCCAGCAGTAACCCTGAGCGGGAGGGAGGGGACTACAATGAGCAGTTCTTC. Its protein is CASSNPEREGGDYNEQFF.

The genes are TRBV21-1 and TRBJ2-7; the table calls TRBD2, which could not be checked here. TRBV21-1 corresponds to a pseudogene. The CDR3 runs 11 residues. The CDR3 reads CASSLAPEQYV. The DNA of the CDR3 is TGTGCCAGCAGCCTAGCGCCCGAGCAGTACGTC.

The J gene is TRBJ1-3, the V gene TRBV11-3; 7 bases agree with TRBD1. The CDR3 is 16 residues long. The V and J ends lost 5 bases and 1 base, in that order; junction bases with no gene match: 8. Per the germline V gene, CDR1 is SGHNT and CDR2 is YENEEA. CDR3 sequence: CASSLLQGSSGNTIYF. Written as DNA, the CDR3 is TGTGCCAGCAGCCTACTACAGGGGAGTTCTGGAAACACCATATATTTT.

About this clone itself: Relative to the germline gene, one junction end is altered; a read error may explain this. The V and J genes are TRBV18 and TRBJ2-1; D perhaps matches TRBD1 (6 bases). This CDR3 comprises 13 residues. Germline V gene sequence: CDR1 KGHSH, CDR2 LQKENI. The CDR3, as DNA: TGTGCCAGCTCACTATTCTCAACCGAGCCAGGGGTCTTC. This encodes CASSLFSTEPGVF.

This chain uses TRBV29-1 with TRBJ1-5; no reliable D call. The V gene lost 0 bases and the J gene lost 3 bases, with 3 bases spanning the gap. This CDR3 comprises 12 residues. Germline V gives CDR1 SQVTM, CDR2 ANQGSEA. Written as DNA, the CDR3 is TGCAGCGTTGAAGAGGCCAATCAGCCCCAGCATTTT. This translates into CSVEEANQPQHF.

The chain employs TRBV19 and TRBJ1-1; D call uncertain. This CDR3 contains 10 residues. The germline V gene encodes CDR1 LNHDA and CDR2 SQIVND (reference sequence). With 8 bases removed from V and 6 bases from J, the gap between germline ends came to 7 bases. The CDR3: CASGFPEAFF. The CDR3 DNA sequence: TGTGCCAGTGGCTTCCCTGAAGCTTTCTTT.

The chain couples TRBV5-5 to TRBJ2-3, with a tentative D call TRBD1 (6 bases). Germline lookup yields CDR1 SGHKS and CDR2 YYEKEE (reference sequence). V was pared by 0 bases and J by 2 bases, with 10 bases between. The CDR3 totals 15 residues. The CDR3 here is CASSLGGPSTDTQYF. The CDR3 nucleotides read TGTGCCAGCAGCTTGGGGGGGCCATCCACAGATACGCAGTATTTT.

The rearrangement links TRBV19 to TRBJ2-1; TRBD2 is a possible D gene (6 bases). Germline values: CDR1 LNHDA, CDR2 SQIVND (reference sequence). The V end lost 1 base, the J end lost 2 bases, and 6 bases lay between the germline ends. The CDR3 loop spans 14 amino acids. The CDR3 DNA reads TGTGCCAGTAGTATAGGGGGGGCCTACAATGAGCAGTTCTTC. As protein: CASSIGGAYNEQFF.